The sequence of this TCR beta chain was determined in a study of Ad26.COV2.S vaccination and SARS-CoV-2 variants. Study results and limitations: Those who received the vaccine showed greater spike-specific TCR breadth than those given placebo. Total T cell responses may have been underestimated by the TCR breadth and depth analyses.

The CDR3 covers 15 residues. Germline-derived CDR1 and CDR2 are LNHNV and YYDKDF (reference sequence). Germline trimming cut 1 base from V and 4 bases from J; bases unmatched to any gene: 2. The repertoire was sequenced with immunoSEQ multiplex PCR; TCRdb's copy has only in-frame clones and lacks some. The data show under 150,000 clones, with 86% seen just once and 5% held by the top ten. This clone was detected only a few times. Its cognate antigen is unknown. Other DNA sequences of this sample code for an identical CDR3. The sample was peripheral blood, taken after recovery from COVID-19. This chain uses TRBV15 with TRBJ1-5; TRBD1 matches at 9 bases. This TCR derives from a human donor who had recovered from COVID-19. The CDR3 DNA sequence: TGTGCCACCAGCAGAGGGACAGGGGAGAATCAGCCCCAGCATTTT. Its translation is CATSRGTGENQPQHF.